The entry that follows covers one T cell receptor beta chain sequence. TCRdb's table, derived via immunoSEQ multiplex PCR, lists solely in-frame clones and lacks some. Seen here are some 150,000 clones, over 70% observed once, and the top ten hold 0.5% to 0.65%. This entry belongs to a study of blood T cell repertoires in COVID-19. Across the study: PBMCs, B-cell-depleted T cells, or T cells were the source of the cDNA or gDNA that made up the material.

This CDR3 has 19 amino acids. V was pared by 3 bases and J by 5 bases, with 13 bases of the junction left unmatched. Sequencing was carried out using peripheral blood. The source is a man in his fifties or sixties with acute or convalescent COVID-19. The chain is built from TRBV23-1 and TRBJ2-3; 14 nucleotides line up with TRBD2. TRBV23-1 qualifies as an ORF whose function is uncertain. CDR3 sequence: CASSHTGTSGSEGIDTQYF. The CDR3 DNA reads TGCGCCAGCAGTCACACCGGGACTAGCGGGAGTGAAGGAATAGATACGCAGTATTTT.